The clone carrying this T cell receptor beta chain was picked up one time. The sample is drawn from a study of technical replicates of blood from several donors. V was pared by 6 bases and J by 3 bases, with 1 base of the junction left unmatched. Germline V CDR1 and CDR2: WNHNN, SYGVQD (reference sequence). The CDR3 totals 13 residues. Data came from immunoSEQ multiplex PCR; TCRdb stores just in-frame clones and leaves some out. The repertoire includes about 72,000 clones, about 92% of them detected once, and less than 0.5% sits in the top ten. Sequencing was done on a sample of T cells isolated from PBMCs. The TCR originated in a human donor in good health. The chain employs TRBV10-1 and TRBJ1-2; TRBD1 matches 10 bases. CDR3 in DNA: TGCGCCAGCAGCGGACAGGGGGACTATGGCTACACCTTC. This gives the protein CASSGQGDYGYTF.